This note documents a single T cell receptor beta chain sequence. Produced via immunoSEQ multiplex PCR; TCRdb's table is partial and in-frame only. The sample shows about 41,000 clones, roughly 90% of them seen only once. This sample was included in a study of T cell changes during pregnancy in multiple sclerosis. CDR3 length: 16 amino acids. In germline, CDR1 is SGHAT, CDR2 FQNNGV. Trimming at V came to 5 bases and at J to 0 bases, leaving 4 bases not matched to a gene. This chain links TRBV11-2 with TRBJ2-4; 10 positions match TRBD2. This specimen consisted of CD8+ T cells from peripheral blood mononuclear cells, obtained in the third trimester of pregnancy. The origin of this receptor is a female donor with multiple sclerosis, enrolled in a pregnancy study. CDR3 residues: CASSTGLAVAKNIQYF. In DNA, the CDR3 is TGTGCCAGCAGCACCGGACTAGCGGTAGCCAAAAACATTCAGTACTTC.